What follows are 12 T cell receptor beta chains derived from one specimen sequenced in a study of cytomegalovirus exposure and HLA in healthy donors (dated by TCRdb to about 2017). The library was built by means of the immunoSEQ multiplex PCR assay. For the multiplex PCR, a mixture combining 60 forward primers for TCR Vbeta segments and 13 reverse primers for TCR Jbeta segments was used. Here the immuneACCESS table is served through TCRdb, limited to in-frame sequences with V and J called. Missing clones are a known gap in these copies; in checked studies unresolved V genes cover under half, and the rest lacks a known reason. A total of 120,000 or so clones appear in this sample, about 80% of them only once. The ten largest clones take up roughly 9.2% of the sample. The sample consisted of PBMCs. The receptors originated from a female donor in good health and CMV-seropositive.

The chain employs TRBV19 and TRBJ1-1, with 10 bases lining up with TRBD1. With 2 bases clipped from V and 6 bases from J, the junction kept 6 bases outside the gene matches. Germline CDR1 reads LNHDA; CDR2 reads SQIVND (reference sequence). The CDR3 is 15 residues long. The CDR3 nucleotides read TGTGCCAGTAGTATAAGGGGACAGGGGTCGTCTGAAGCTTTCTTT. Translation gives CASSIRGQGSSEAFF.

This chain uses TRBV7-3 with TRBJ2-3, with unresolved D. CDR1 and CDR2 from the germline V gene are SGHTA and FQGTGA. The CDR3 is 13 residues long. V gave up 2 bases and J gave up 4 bases, with 7 bases separating them. Here the CDR3 reads CASSLALADTQYF. The CDR3 nucleotides are TGTGCCAGCAGCTTAGCCCTAGCAGATACGCAGTATTTT.

The rearrangement links TRBV15 to TRBJ2-7; 8 positions agree with TRBD1. V lost 4 bases to trimming and J lost 2 bases; unmatched junction nucleotides: 13. The germline gives CDR1 LNHNV, CDR2 YYDKDF (reference sequence). The CDR3 has 17 residues. The DNA of the CDR3 is TGTGCCACCAGCAATCCCCGACCCGGGACAGGTGCCTACGAGCAGTACTTC. Its protein product is CATSNPRPGTGAYEQYF.

J is TRBJ2-2 and V is TRBV16; 8 bases are shared with TRBD2. The V gene's germline CDR1 is KGHSY and CDR2 FQNENV. The CDR3 has 15 residues. The trim removed 8 bases at V and 5 bases at J, leaving 10 bases unmatched. This CDR3 reads CASSRREDRTGELFF. As DNA, the CDR3 is TGTGCCAGCTCTCGGCGGGAGGATAGGACCGGGGAGCTGTTTTTT.

The J gene is TRBJ2-1, the V gene TRBV5-1; D possibly corresponds to TRBD2 (5 bases). The CDR3 is made up of 16 amino acids. Germline V gene data show CDR1 as SGHRS and CDR2 as YFSETQ. Trimming took 0 bases from V and 8 from J, leaving 18 bases between them. CDR3 sequence reads: CASSLGPRSGGDEQFF. CDR3 nucleotides: TGCGCCAGCAGCTTGGGTCCGAGGTCAGGAGGCGATGAGCAGTTCTTC.

The chain links TRBV30 to TRBJ1-4; unclear D gene. CDR3 size: 14 residues. Germline loops: CDR1 GTSNPN, CDR2 SVGIG (reference sequence). The germline V and J ends were trimmed by 3 bases and 8 bases, with 16 bases remaining between them. CDR3 bases: TGTGCCTGGAGACACACAGCGGGAGTCGAAAAACTGTTTTTT. It yields the protein CAWRHTAGVEKLFF.

V and J are TRBV5-1 and TRBJ2-7, with a possible D match to TRBD1 (5 bases). The CDR3 has 11 residues. Between the trimmed V and J ends, which lost 5 bases and 4 bases, there was a span of 7 bases. Germline lookup yields CDR1 SGHRS and CDR2 YFSETQ. The CDR3 reads CASRSGYEQYF. DNA of the CDR3: TGCGCCAGCAGGTCAGGGTACGAGCAGTACTTC.

The chain employs TRBV6-6 and TRBJ1-5; TRBD1 is a possible D gene (5 bases). CDR3 size: 15 residues. The V and J ends lost 4 bases and 7 bases respectively, with 17 bases between them. Germline V gene data show CDR1 as MNHNY and CDR2 as SVGAGI (reference sequence). The CDR3 sequence: CASSSIRVSRQPQHF. CDR3 bases: TGTGCCAGCAGTTCCATCAGGGTTTCTCGCCAGCCCCAGCATTTT.

This clone was picked up a small number of times. The chain joins TRBV2 to TRBJ1-1; TRBD1 aligns across 8 bases. Trimming removed 5 bases from V and 11 bases from J; junction bases left unmatched: 13. Germline CDR1 SNHLY, CDR2 FYNNEI. The CDR3 loop spans 14 amino acids. This CDR3 is CASSWTGKLVEAFF. Written as DNA, the CDR3 is TGTGCCAGCAGTTGGACAGGGAAGCTCGTCGAGGCTTTCTTT.

There are a few counts of this clone. This rearrangement joins TRBV19 to TRBJ2-5; 7 nucleotides align to TRBD1. V shed 5 bases, J shed 2 bases, and the junction held 11 bases outside the gene matches. CDR1 and CDR2 from the germline V gene are LNHDA and SQIVND (reference sequence). The CDR3 runs 16 residues. The CDR3 is CASSSWGTEGQETQYF. The CDR3 nucleotides read TGTGCCAGTAGTTCCTGGGGGACAGAAGGTCAAGAGACCCAGTACTTC.

The chain uses TRBV7-9 and TRBJ1-6, with TRBD1 identical over 7 bases. This CDR3 spans 16 amino acids. V lost 0 bases and J lost 6; bases outside the gene matches: 5. From germline, CDR1 is SEHNR and CDR2 FQNEAQ (reference sequence). The CDR3 spells CASSLAQTGSNSPLHF. The CDR3 region has the DNA TGTGCCAGCAGCTTAGCGCAGACAGGGTCTAATTCACCCCTCCACTTT.

CDR3 nucleotide sequence: TGTGCCAGCAGTGGGGGGACAGGGCAAGCCGAGCAGTACTTC. Protein sequence: CASSGGTGQAEQYF. The V gene is TRBV2, the J gene TRBJ2-7, with 9 bases identical to TRBD1. The CDR3 contains 14 residues. With 4 bases clipped from V and 6 bases from J, the junction kept 7 bases outside the gene matches. The germline CDR1 and CDR2 sequences are SNHLY and FYNNEI. Using reference TRBV2 and TRBJ2-7 for the parts outside the CDR3, the full variable domain is EPEVTQTPSHQVTQMGQEVILRCVPISNHLYFYWYRQILGQKVEFLVSFYNNEISEKSEIFDDQFSVERPDGSNFTLKIRSTKLEDSAMYFCASSGGTGQAEQYFGPGTRLTVT.